The next 2 T cell receptor beta chains were all read from a single sample in a study of siplizumab effects on memory and regulatory T cells. Sequencing was performed with immunoSEQ multiplex PCR; in TCRdb, only in-frame clones are kept and a portion is missing. The table has some 100,000 clones, around 97% seen once. Material: naive CD4+ T cells sorted from blood. The receptors stem from a human donor in good health.

The rearrangement links TRBV5-1 to TRBJ1-6; TRBD1 matches at 11 bases. Germline-derived CDR1 and CDR2 are SGHRS and YFSETQ. The V segment lost 4 bases and the J segment 5 bases; nucleotides outside the gene matches: 11. The CDR3 consists of 18 residues. This CDR3 reads CASSARPGQGGDNSPLHF. CDR3 DNA sequence: TGCGCCAGCAGCGCCCGCCCGGGACAGGGGGGGGATAATTCACCCCTCCACTTT.

The genes are TRBV18 and TRBJ2-5, with TRBD2 matching over 15 bases. Per the germline V gene, CDR1 is KGHSH and CDR2 is LQKENI. The CDR3 is 18 amino acids. Trimming took 3 bases from V and 2 from J; bases not matched to a gene: 7. CDR3 nucleotide sequence: TGTGCCAGCTCACCCCTTCCGGGACTAGCGGGGGGACAAGAGACCCAGTACTTC. Translation gives CASSPLPGLAGGQETQYF.